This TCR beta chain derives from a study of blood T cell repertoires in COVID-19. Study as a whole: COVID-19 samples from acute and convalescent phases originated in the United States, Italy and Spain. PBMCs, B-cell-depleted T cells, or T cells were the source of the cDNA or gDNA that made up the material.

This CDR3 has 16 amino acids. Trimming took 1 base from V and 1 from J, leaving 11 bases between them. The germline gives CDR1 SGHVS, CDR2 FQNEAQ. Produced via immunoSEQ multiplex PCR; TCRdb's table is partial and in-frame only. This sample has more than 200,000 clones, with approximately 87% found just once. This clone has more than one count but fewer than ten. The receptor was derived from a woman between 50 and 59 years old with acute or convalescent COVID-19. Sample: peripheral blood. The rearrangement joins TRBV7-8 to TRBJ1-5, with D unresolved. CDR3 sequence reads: CASSLEGASSNQPQHF. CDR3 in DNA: TGTGCCAGCAGCTTAGAGGGAGCCTCGAGCAATCAGCCCCAGCATTTT.